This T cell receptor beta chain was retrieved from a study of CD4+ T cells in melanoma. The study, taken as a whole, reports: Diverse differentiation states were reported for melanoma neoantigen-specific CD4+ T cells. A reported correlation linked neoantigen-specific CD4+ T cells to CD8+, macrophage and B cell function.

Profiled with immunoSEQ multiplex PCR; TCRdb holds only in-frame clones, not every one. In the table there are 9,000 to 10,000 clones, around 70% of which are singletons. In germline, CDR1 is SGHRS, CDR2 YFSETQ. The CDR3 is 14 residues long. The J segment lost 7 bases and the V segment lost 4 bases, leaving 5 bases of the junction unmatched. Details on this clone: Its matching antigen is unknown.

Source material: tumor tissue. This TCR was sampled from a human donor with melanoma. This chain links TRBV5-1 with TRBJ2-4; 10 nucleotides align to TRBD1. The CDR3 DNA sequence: TGCGCCAGCAGCCGGACAGGGGGGGGGAACATTCAGTACTTC. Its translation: CASSRTGGGNIQYF. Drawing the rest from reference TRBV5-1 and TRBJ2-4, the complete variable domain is KAGVTQTPRYLIKTRGQQVTLSCSPISGHRSVSWYQQTPGQGLQFLFEYFSETQRNKGNFPGRFSGRQFSNSRSEMNVSTLELGDSALYLCASSRTGGGNIQYFGAGTRLSVL.